These T cell receptor beta chains were read from a single sample in a study of blood T cell repertoires in COVID-19. TCRdb keeps only in-frame clones here, not all; method: immunoSEQ multiplex PCR. Here the sample spans around 220,000 clones, 70% to 90% being singletons. What was sequenced was peripheral blood. These receptors all come from a woman aged 45-60 years with COVID-19, enrolled during active disease. CDR3s include the opening cysteine and the closing phenylalanine or tryptophan.

>15|TRBV19
CASTVAGDRNTEAFF
>16|TRBV5-8
CASSLGGQGAKEKLFF
>10|TRBV6-5
CATQTTRAFF
>19|TRBV28
CASSSASPGVGGRTGELFF
>15|TRBV18
CASSLHGGGEYGYTF
>15|TRBV7-9
CASSLVEAGQPEAFF
>12|TRBV5-6
CASSPYRETQYF
>14|TRBV7-8
CASSLAGQQETQYF
>14|TRBV5-1
CASSYSGTAYGYTF
>13|TRBV19
CASSYSGNSPLHF
>18|TRBV18
CASSPDLAGVLAKNIQYF
>14|TRBV5-1
CASTRDSGANVLTF
>15|TRBV28
CASSKGGAKTDTQYF
>19|TRBV28
CASSRGLAGGLQGANVLTF
>15|TRBV24-1
CATSFPVVFAHEAFF
>12|TRBV7-9
CASSPMNTEAFF
>16|TRBV28
CASSFPQGSSNTEAFF
>13|TRBV5-1
CASSGLVNNEQFF
>15|TRBV6-2/TRBV6-3
CASSPQGLGGYEQYF
>15|TRBV4-1
CASSQVSSGIREQYF
>12|TRBV10-3
CAIRGTGGEQYF
>15|TRBV5-1
CASRGQGRPYYGYTF
>15|TRBV5-1
CASSLENRREEKLFF
>16|TRBV14
CASSRSHGGLEETQYF
>14|TRBV7-2
CASSFRTAQNGYTF
>12|TRBV25-1
CASRGTADEQYF
>14|TRBV11-2
CASSLEGGFSPLHF
>15|TRBV6-2/TRBV6-3
CASSYGATSTDTQYF
>13|TRBV7-2
CASSLDRVNEQYF
>14|TRBV6-1
CASSEAPSGNTIYF
>17|TRBV11-3
CASSSGLGGANTDTQYF
>14|TRBV18
CASSPVQGNTEAFF
>16|TRBV5-1
CASSLMTGQNTGELFF
>16|TRBV19
CASSTAGLMEGQPQHF
>16|TRBV3-1/TRBV3-2
CASSQDKWELRTEAFF
>15|TRBV5-4
CASSTGLASTGELFF
>15|TRBV11-2
CASSLDRAIHSPLHF
>16|TRBV24-1
CATRGGSVSGANVLTF
>18|TRBV7-3
CASSSLRLAGGRYNEQFF
>17|TRBV24-1
CATSDLGRGRLAGELFF
>10|TRBV12-3/TRBV12-4
CASSEADTTF
>19|TRBV5-5
CASSLVPPGVLGANYGYTF
>14|TRBV19
CASSMTRVSNEQYF
>14|TRBV7-2
CASSLNRGLYGYTF
>15|TRBV4-3
CASSQDRGWGTEAFF
>16|TRBV6-2/TRBV6-3
CASSYSLRTGNTEAFF
>12|TRBV10-3
CAIADFSDEQYF
>15|TRBV10-3
CAISEVPGGGQPQHF
>16|TRBV11-2
CASSPIPAGVTDTQYF